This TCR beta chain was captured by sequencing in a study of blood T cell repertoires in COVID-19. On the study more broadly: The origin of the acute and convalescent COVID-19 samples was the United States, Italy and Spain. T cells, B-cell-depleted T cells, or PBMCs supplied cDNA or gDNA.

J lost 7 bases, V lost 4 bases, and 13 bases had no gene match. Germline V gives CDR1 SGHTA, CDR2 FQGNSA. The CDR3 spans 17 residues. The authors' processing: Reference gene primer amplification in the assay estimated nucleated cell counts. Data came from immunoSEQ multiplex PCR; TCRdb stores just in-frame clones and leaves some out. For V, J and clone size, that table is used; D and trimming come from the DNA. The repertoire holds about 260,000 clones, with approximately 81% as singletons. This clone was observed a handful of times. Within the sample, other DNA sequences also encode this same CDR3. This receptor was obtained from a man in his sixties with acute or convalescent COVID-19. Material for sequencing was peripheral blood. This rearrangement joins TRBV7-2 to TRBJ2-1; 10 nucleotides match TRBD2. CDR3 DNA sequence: TGTGCCAGCAGCTCCAGGGGGAGCGGGAGGGCGGGGAATGAGCAGTTCTTC. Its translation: CASSSRGSGRAGNEQFF.